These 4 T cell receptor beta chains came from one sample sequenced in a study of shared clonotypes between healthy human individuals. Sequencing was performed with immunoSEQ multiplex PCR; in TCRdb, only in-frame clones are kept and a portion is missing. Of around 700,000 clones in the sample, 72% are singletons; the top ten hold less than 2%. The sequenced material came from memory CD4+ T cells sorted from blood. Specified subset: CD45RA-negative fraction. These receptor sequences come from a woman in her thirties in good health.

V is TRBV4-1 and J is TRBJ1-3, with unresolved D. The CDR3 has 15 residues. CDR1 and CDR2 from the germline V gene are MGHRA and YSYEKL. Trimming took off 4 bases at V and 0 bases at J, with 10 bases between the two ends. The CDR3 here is CASSRGPISGNTIYF. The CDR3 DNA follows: TGCGCCAGCAGCCGAGGGCCTATCTCTGGAAACACCATATATTTT.

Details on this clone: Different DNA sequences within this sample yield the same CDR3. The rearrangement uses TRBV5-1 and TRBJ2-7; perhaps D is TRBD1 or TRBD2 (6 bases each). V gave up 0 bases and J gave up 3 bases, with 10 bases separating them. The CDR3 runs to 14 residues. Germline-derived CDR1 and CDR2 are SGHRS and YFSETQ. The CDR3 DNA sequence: TGCGCCAGCAGCTTGGCGGCGGGACACTACGAGCAGTACTTC. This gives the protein CASSLAAGHYEQYF.

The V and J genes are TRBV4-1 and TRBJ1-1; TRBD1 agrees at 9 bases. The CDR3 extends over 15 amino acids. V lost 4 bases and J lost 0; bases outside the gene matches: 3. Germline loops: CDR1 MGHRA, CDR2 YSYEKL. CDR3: CASSRGQGMNTEAFF. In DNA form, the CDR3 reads TGCGCCAGCAGCCGCGGACAGGGGATGAACACTGAAGCTTTCTTT.

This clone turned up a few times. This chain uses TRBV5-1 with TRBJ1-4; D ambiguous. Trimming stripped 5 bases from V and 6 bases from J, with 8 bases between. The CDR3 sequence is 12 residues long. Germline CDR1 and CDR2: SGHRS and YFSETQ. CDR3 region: CASSYNHEKLFF. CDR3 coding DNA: TGCGCCAGCAGTTATAACCATGAAAAACTGTTTTTT.